Below, 20 T cell receptor beta chains from the same sample are listed, as sequenced in a study of T cells after somatic rescue of genetic block. Clones were read by immunoSEQ multiplex PCR, and TCRdb kept only the in-frame ones, dropping some. The sample shows approximately 78,000 clones, under 95% of them seen only once. Sequencing was carried out using peripheral blood mononuclear cells (PBMCs). Receptor source: a man aged 25 to 40.

V is TRBV28 and J is TRBJ2-7, with 8 positions matching TRBD1. With 5 bases clipped from V and 2 bases from J, the junction kept 8 bases outside the gene matches. The CDR3 has 15 amino acids. Germline CDR1 MDHEN, CDR2 SYDVKM. In nucleotides, the CDR3 is TGTGCCAGCAGTCCCTTCGGGACAGGAGCCTACGAGCAGTACTTC. Its translation is CASSPFGTGAYEQYF.

V and J are TRBV5-1 and TRBJ2-3; 7 nucleotides agree with TRBD2. The CDR3 extends over 16 amino acids. The V gene's germline CDR1 is SGHRS and CDR2 YFSETQ. Germline trimming cut 4 bases from V and 2 bases from J; bases unmatched to any gene: 10. CDR3 sequence (DNA): TGCGCCAGCAGCCCCGGGACTATTGGGGACACAGATACGCAGTATTTT. Amino acid sequence: CASSPGTIGDTDTQYF.

The rearrangement joins TRBV6-5 to TRBJ1-1; D unresolved. Germline loops: CDR1 MNHEY, CDR2 SVGAGI. This CDR3 spans 16 amino acids. V lost 0 bases to trimming and J lost 0 bases, with 11 bases between them. The CDR3 loop is CASSYSKAAMNTEAFF. Here the CDR3 DNA reads TGTGCCAGCAGTTACTCGAAGGCGGCGATGAACACTGAAGCTTTCTTT.

CDR3 residues: CSVDTSYSYEAFF. CDR3 bases: TGCAGCGTTGACACTTCGTACAGCTATGAAGCTTTCTTT. V usage is TRBV29-1 and J usage is TRBJ1-1, with no clear D. The V gene's germline CDR1 is SQVTM and CDR2 ANQGSEA. This CDR3 region has 13 residues. V was shortened by 3 bases and J by 7 bases, with 15 bases between the two germline ends.

The V and J genes are TRBV6-5 and TRBJ2-1, with TRBD2 matching 7 bases. V lost 5 bases, J lost 6 bases, and 10 bases stayed unmatched. CDR3 length: 15 residues. Germline CDR1 MNHEY, CDR2 SVGAGI. This CDR3 reads CASSRAGPLGNEQFF. CDR3 nucleotide sequence: TGTGCCAGCAGTAGAGCGGGGCCTCTAGGCAATGAGCAGTTCTTC.

The rearrangement links TRBV5-1 to TRBJ2-1; unclear D gene. CDR1 is SGHRS and CDR2 is YFSETQ in the germline V gene. Deletions cut 4 bases from V and 4 bases from J, with 15 bases between. The CDR3 covers 15 residues. CDR3 sequence reads: CASSRSTDIYNEQFF. The CDR3 bases are TGCGCCAGCAGCCGTAGTACAGATATTTACAATGAGCAGTTCTTC. Using reference TRBV5-1 and TRBJ2-1 for the parts outside the CDR3, the full variable domain is KAGVTQTPRYLIKTRGQQVTLSCSPISGHRSVSWYQQTPGQGLQFLFEYFSETQRNKGNFPGRFSGRQFSNSRSEMNVSTLELGDSALYLCASSRSTDIYNEQFFGPGTRLTVL.

This clone was counted once. The chain links TRBV5-1 to TRBJ1-2; TRBD1 matches at 10 bases. The CDR3 is 14 residues long. V lost 4 bases to trimming and J lost 3 bases; unmatched junction nucleotides: 3. Germline CDR1 is SGHRS and CDR2 is YFSETQ. The CDR3 sequence is CASSGGTGDYGYTF. The CDR3 DNA is TGCGCCAGCAGCGGAGGGACAGGGGACTATGGCTACACCTTC. The whole variable domain, remainder taken from reference TRBV5-1 and TRBJ1-2, is KAGVTQTPRYLIKTRGQQVTLSCSPISGHRSVSWYQQTPGQGLQFLFEYFSETQRNKGNFPGRFSGRQFSNSRSEMNVSTLELGDSALYLCASSGGTGDYGYTFGSGTRLTVV.

The chain carries TRBV19 and TRBJ1-5, with D tentatively TRBD1 (5 bases). The CDR3 has 15 residues. The V gene lost 3 bases and the J gene lost 2 bases, with 11 bases spanning the gap. The germline V gene has CDR1 LNHDA and CDR2 SQIVND (reference sequence). The chain's CDR3 is CASSILLTGNQPQHF. CDR3 coding DNA: TGTGCCAGTAGTATCTTGCTGACAGGCAATCAGCCCCAGCATTTT.

This clone has only one observation. This chain links TRBV28 with TRBJ2-5; D is ambiguous. Germline V CDR1 and CDR2: MDHEN, SYDVKM. V was pared by 3 bases and J by 0 bases, with 8 bases between. There are 14 residues in the CDR3. As DNA, the CDR3 is TGTGCCAGCAGTTTCCTTTATTACCAAGAGACCCAGTACTTC. This gives the protein CASSFLYYQETQYF.

The CDR3 region has the DNA TGTGCCAGCAGCTTAGTCCGGTCATCAGAGACCCAGTACTTC. Its translation is CASSLVRSSETQYF. This chain joins TRBV7-8 and TRBJ2-5; no firm D call. This CDR3 spans 14 amino acids. The germline V gene has CDR1 SGHVS and CDR2 FQNEAQ. The V end lost 1 base, the J end lost 4 bases, and 10 bases lay between the germline ends.

V is TRBV7-9 and J is TRBJ2-7, with D hard to call. Germline CDR1 and CDR2: SEHNR and FQNEAQ (reference sequence). V was pared by 5 bases and J by 6 bases, with 11 bases between. This CDR3 spans 12 amino acids. In DNA, the CDR3 is TGTGCCAGCAGCCCCGACCAATCCGAGCAGTACTTC. Protein product: CASSPDQSEQYF. Complete variable domain (other parts from reference TRBV7-9 and TRBJ2-7): DTGVSQNPRHKITKRGQNVTFRCDPISEHNRLYWYRQTLGQGPEFLTYFQNEAQLEKSRLLSDRFSAERPKGSFSTLEIQRTEQGDSAMYLCASSPDQSEQYFGPGTRLTVT.

The V and J genes are TRBV28 and TRBJ1-2; D is unclear. V was trimmed by 5 bases and J by 6 bases, leaving 13 bases between them. CDR3 length equals 13 residues. Germline V gene lookup returns CDR1 MDHEN and CDR2 SYDVKM. The CDR3 DNA reads as TGTGCCAGCAGTCTCTACCGGTTGAATGGCTACACCTTC. It is translated as CASSLYRLNGYTF.

The chain employs TRBV6-5 and TRBJ1-4; perhaps TRBD1 as D (6 bases). CDR1 is MNHEY and CDR2 is SVGAGI in the germline V gene. The CDR3 has 16 residues. Between the trimmed V and J ends, which lost 0 bases and 3 bases, there was a span of 11 bases. CDR3 in amino acids: CASSYSTGAANEKLFF. The DNA of the CDR3 is TGTGCCAGCAGTTACTCGACGGGGGCGGCTAATGAAAAACTGTTTTTT.

The chain combines TRBV27 with TRBJ2-3; no clear D gene. This CDR3 has 12 residues. Trimming pared 7 bases from V and 2 bases from J, leaving 7 bases between. CDR1 is MNHEY and CDR2 is SMNVEV in the germline V gene (reference sequence). CDR3 DNA sequence: TGTGCCAGCACGGATTACACAGATACGCAGTATTTT. Residues: CASTDYTDTQYF.

This chain uses TRBV5-4 with TRBJ2-1, with D possibly being TRBD2 (5 bases). Germline lookup yields CDR1 SGHNT and CDR2 YYREEE (reference sequence). This CDR3 contains 15 residues. Trimming pared 4 bases from V and 7 bases from J, leaving 18 bases between. The CDR3 nucleotides are TGTGCCAGCAGCCAGATGGGAGAATCGCGGAATGAGCAGTTCTTC. Translation: CASSQMGESRNEQFF.

This chain links TRBV4-2 with TRBJ2-7; D may match TRBD1 or TRBD2 (5 bases each). The length of the CDR3 is 15 residues. Trimming left V 1 base short and J 3 bases short, with 13 bases between. Germline V gives CDR1 LGHNA, CDR2 YNFKEQ. The CDR3 DNA sequence: TGTGCCAGCAGCCAAGGGGGCGGGCCCGACTACGAGCAGTACTTC. Protein: CASSQGGGPDYEQYF.

The J gene is TRBJ2-1, the V gene TRBV7-7, with D perhaps matching TRBD2 (6 bases). The CDR3 contains 15 residues. Trimming took off 4 bases at V and 5 bases at J, with 15 bases between the two ends. Per the germline V gene, CDR1 is SSHAT and CDR2 is FNYEAQ (reference sequence). The CDR3 DNA is TGTGCCAGCAGCTCCTCCGTAGCGGCCCACAATGAGCAGTTCTTC. As protein: CASSSSVAAHNEQFF. Supplemented by reference TRBV7-7 and TRBJ2-1, the full variable domain reads GAGVSQSPRYKVTKRGQDVTLRCDPISSHATLYWYQQALGQGPEFLTYFNYEAQPDKSGLPSDRFSAERPEGSISTLTIQRTEQRDSAMYRCASSSSVAAHNEQFFGPGTRLTVL.

CDR3 in amino acids: CASSVDRASGNTIYF. In nucleotides, the CDR3 is TGTGCCAGCAGTGTCGACAGGGCTAGTGGAAACACCATATATTTT. The rearrangement uses TRBV6-5 and TRBJ1-3; 7 bases match TRBD1. V lost 5 bases to trimming and J lost 3 bases; unmatched junction nucleotides: 7. CDR3 length equals 15 residues. The germline gives CDR1 MNHEY, CDR2 SVGAGI.

This clone was observed once. The V call is TRBV10-1, the J call TRBJ2-3; tentative D call: TRBD2 (6 bases). Per the germline V gene, CDR1 is WNHNN and CDR2 is SYGVQD (reference sequence). The CDR3 totals 13 residues. V lost 0 bases to trimming and J lost 10 bases, with 11 bases between them. CDR3 sequence (DNA): TGCGCCAGCAGTGAGTCAGTAGCGGCCCCGCAGTATTTT. Protein: CASSESVAAPQYF.

This chain joins TRBV5-1 and TRBJ2-1; D perhaps matches TRBD1 (6 bases). CDR1 and CDR2 from the germline V gene are SGHRS and YFSETQ. This CDR3 comprises 16 residues. The V end lost 9 bases, the J end lost 0 bases, and 19 bases lay between the germline ends. CDR3 amino acids: CATQTQTGFSYNEQFF. In DNA form, the CDR3 reads TGCGCCACCCAAACCCAAACAGGGTTCTCCTACAATGAGCAGTTCTTC.